The next 28 T cell receptor beta chains were all read from a single sample in a study of T cell repertoires in cytomegalovirus infection. MiXCR was run by TCRdb on the reads, yielding one entry per CDR3 protein. The sample carries roughly 920,000 distinct CDR3 sequences, around 30% recorded once. Their antigens are not known. The sample was cultured CD8+ T cells from PBMCs, taken from culture after CMV antigen stimulation. These receptors all come from a human donor in good health (CMV status not recorded). Some clones in this sample may be carry-over from other donors' samples.

This clonotype appeared once. The gene calls are TRBV14 and TRBJ1-1, with no clear D. Trimming took off 0 bases at V and 4 bases at J, with 21 bases between the two ends. The CDR3 consists of 18 residues. In germline, CDR1 is SGHDN, CDR2 FVKESK. The CDR3 nucleotides read TGTGCCAGCAGCCAAGACGCCTGGGGTGTGGACGGAATCACTGAAGCTTTCTTT. Amino acid sequence: CASSQDAWGVDGITEAFF.

This clonotype was seen ten or more times. The V call is TRBV7-6, the J call TRBJ2-7, with 8 bases that match TRBD1. This CDR3 region has 15 residues. Germline V lookup: CDR1 SGHVS, CDR2 FNYEAQ. V dropped 1 base and J dropped 0; count of bases not matched to a gene: 2. The CDR3 sequence is CASSLDTGGSYEQYF. The CDR3 bases are TGTGCCAGCAGCTTAGACACAGGGGGCTCCTACGAGCAGTACTTC.

This clonotype was found a few times. This chain connects TRBV6-5 to TRBJ1-2; 8 bases are a match to TRBD1. V lost 0 bases and J lost 6; bases outside the gene matches: 3. Germline V gene lookup returns CDR1 MNHEY and CDR2 SVGAGI. The CDR3 length is 14 residues. This CDR3 reads CASSYSTGDHGYTF. Here the CDR3 DNA reads TGTGCCAGCAGTTACTCGACAGGGGATCATGGCTACACCTTC.

This clonotype came up a few times. The rearrangement links TRBV12-3 or TRBV12-4 to TRBJ2-7; tentatively, D is TRBD1 or TRBD2 (5 bases each). V lost 3 bases, J lost 0 bases, and 9 bases lay in between. This CDR3 is 14 amino acids long. As DNA, the CDR3 is TGTGCCAGCAGTTTCGGGGCCAGCTCCTACGAGCAGTACTTC. Its protein is CASSFGASSYEQYF.

V is TRBV6-5 and J is TRBJ2-1; TRBD2 aligns across 8 bases. This CDR3 contains 14 residues. Per germline, CDR1 MNHEY and CDR2 SVGAGI. V lost 6 bases to trimming and J lost 8 bases; unmatched junction nucleotides: 9. CDR3 in amino acids: CASSSAGGGDEQFF. The DNA of the CDR3 is TGTGCCAGCAGCTCCGCCGGGGGGGGCGATGAGCAGTTCTTC.

Turning to this clonotype: At one end, the junction sequence differs from germline, possibly due to a read error. V usage is TRBV12-3 or TRBV12-4 and J usage is TRBJ1-2, with D perhaps TRBD1 (5 bases). The CDR3 length is 14 residues. The CDR3 loop reads CTSIPWDFNYGYTF. CDR3 sequence (DNA): TGTACCAGCATTCCTTGGGACTTCAACTATGGCTACACCTTC.

The rearrangement joins TRBV27 to TRBJ1-1; no reliable D call. The V end lost 4 bases, the J end lost 3 bases, and 12 bases lay between the germline ends. The CDR3 runs 14 residues. The germline gives CDR1 MNHEY, CDR2 SMNVEV (reference sequence). Written as DNA, the CDR3 is TGTGCCAGCAGTTCGTGGGAGGATTACACTGAAGCTTTCTTT. Protein: CASSSWEDYTEAFF.

The chain employs TRBV27 and TRBJ2-1; 8 positions agree with TRBD2. The V and J ends lost 8 bases and 2 bases, in that order; junction bases with no gene match: 5. Germline V CDR1 and CDR2: MNHEY, SMNVEV (reference sequence). This CDR3 is 14 amino acids long. The CDR3, as DNA: TGTGCCAGCGGGGGCGGGGGGACCTACAATGAGCAGTTCTTC. This codes for CASGGGGTYNEQFF.

The chain recombines TRBV6-5 with TRBJ2-3, with TRBD2 identical over 9 bases. CDR1 MNHEY and CDR2 SVGAGI come from the germline V gene. The CDR3 extends over 19 amino acids. Losses at the gene ends were 0 bases for V and 2 bases for J; bases not matched to a gene: 12. The CDR3 DNA reads TGTGCCAGCAGTTACTCGTTAGCGGGGGTCCCTGCAGTCACAGATACGCAGTATTTT. Translation gives CASSYSLAGVPAVTDTQYF.

V and J are TRBV11-2 and TRBJ2-7; 8 bases agree with TRBD1. There are 13 residues in the CDR3. Germline V gene lookup returns CDR1 SGHAT and CDR2 FQNNGV. J was trimmed by 5 bases and V by 3 bases; bases with no gene match: 3. CDR3 coding DNA: TGTGCCAGCAGCTTCTTACAGGGGGACGAGCAGTACGTC. Residues: CASSFLQGDEQYV.

This clonotype has ten or more counts. The chain has TRBV7-6 and TRBJ1-3, with TRBD1 as a possible D gene (5 bases). This CDR3 contains 15 residues. Trimming took off 5 bases at V and 0 bases at J, with 11 bases between the two ends. CDR1 and CDR2 (germline): SGHVS, FNYEAQ. CDR3 nucleotides: TGTGCCAGCAGCCCCCGACAGAGCTCTGGAAACACCATATATTTT. This codes for CASSPRQSSGNTIYF.

The V and J genes are TRBV4-1 and TRBJ2-1; D is perhaps TRBD2 (6 bases). V lost 0 bases to trimming and J lost 4 bases, with 16 bases between them. This CDR3 spans 17 amino acids. The germline CDR1 and CDR2 sequences are MGHRA and YSYEKL. CDR3 nucleotides: TGCGCCAGCAGCCAAGATGTTACGGGCGGGGCTTACAATGAGCAGTTCTTC. It is translated as CASSQDVTGGAYNEQFF.

The chain employs TRBV7-9 and TRBJ2-2; 9 bases map to TRBD1. Germline trimming cut 7 bases from V and 0 bases from J; bases unmatched to any gene: 6. This CDR3 spans 16 amino acids. Germline CDR1 and CDR2: SEHNR and FQNEAQ (reference sequence). CDR3 in amino acids: CASTVTGGTNTGELFF. The CDR3 nucleotides read TGTGCCAGCACTGTGACAGGGGGGACGAACACCGGGGAGCTGTTTTTT.

This clonotype has just a few counts. V usage is TRBV14 and J usage is TRBJ2-1; D uncertain. From germline, CDR1 is SGHDN and CDR2 FVKESK. The CDR3 is 14 residues long. Trimming took 0 bases from V and 6 from J, leaving 9 bases between them. The CDR3 bases are TGTGCCAGCAGCCAAGAAGGGCAGCCCAATGAGCAGTTCTTC. It translates to CASSQEGQPNEQFF.

This clonotype was found a few times. The chain is built from TRBV2 and TRBJ1-4, with TRBD1 identical over 9 bases. J lost 11 bases, V lost 2 bases, and 9 bases had no gene match. Germline assignment: CDR1 SNHLY and CDR2 FYNNEI. This CDR3 contains 15 residues. This CDR3 is CASSERTGATGKLFF. The DNA of the CDR3 is TGTGCCAGCAGTGAAAGGACAGGGGCCACTGGGAAACTGTTTTTT.

CDR3 region: CANSSRLAGGPGEQYV. The CDR3 region has the DNA TGTGCCAACAGCTCCCGACTAGCGGGGGGGCCTGGGGAGCAGTACGTC. The genes are TRBV6-1 and TRBJ2-7; 14 bases match TRBD2. The V gene end was trimmed by 10 bases and the J gene end by 7 bases; junction bases not matched to a gene: 15. In germline, CDR1 is MNHNS, CDR2 SASEGT. CDR3 length equals 16 residues.

Ten or more counts support this clonotype. The chain carries TRBV7-2 and TRBJ2-7, with D perhaps TRBD2 (5 bases). V shed 5 bases and J shed 1 base, with 9 bases lying between them. This CDR3 comprises 13 residues. Per germline, CDR1 SGHTA and CDR2 FQGNSA. CDR3 bases: TGTGCCAGCAGCCCCGGACTTTCCTACGAGCAGTACTTC. Encoded protein: CASSPGLSYEQYF.

Only a few counts were recorded for this clonotype. The J gene is TRBJ1-6, the V gene TRBV7-9; the match to TRBD1 covers 10 bases. Per germline, CDR1 SEHNR and CDR2 FQNEAQ (reference sequence). The CDR3 totals 17 residues. With V trimmed by 4 bases and J by 6 bases, 9 bases remained unmatched. CDR3 nucleotides: TGTGCCAGCAGCTCGCGGGGACAGGGGAACTCTAATTCACCCCTCCACTTT. This codes for CASSSRGQGNSNSPLHF.

There are many counts of this clonotype. The rearrangement uses TRBV11-3 and TRBJ2-2, with TRBD2 matching over 7 bases. CDR3 length equals 18 residues. The germline gives CDR1 SGHNT, CDR2 YENEEA. V shed 5 bases, J shed 5 bases, and the junction held 17 bases outside the gene matches. The DNA of the CDR3 is TGTGCCAGCAGCCGCATACGACCCGGGACTACCACAACCGGGGAGCTGTTTTTT. It codes for CASSRIRPGTTTTGELFF. Full variable domain (remainder filled in from reference TRBV11-3 and TRBJ2-2): EAGVVQSPRYKIIEKKQPVAFWCNPISGHNTLYWYLQNLGQGPELLIRYENEEAVDDSQLPKDRFSAERLKGVDSTLKIQPAELGDSAVYLCASSRIRPGTTTTGELFFGEGSRLTVL.

This clonotype has a handful of counts. The chain carries TRBV29-1 and TRBJ1-2; 7 nucleotides match TRBD1. The CDR3 extends over 15 amino acids. J was trimmed by 3 bases and V by 5 bases; bases with no gene match: 12. CDR1 and CDR2 (germline): SQVTM, ANQGSEA. CDR3 DNA sequence: TGCAGCGTTCTCTTTATTGGGACAGATGACTATGGCTACACCTTC. The encoded protein is CSVLFIGTDDYGYTF.

This chain links TRBV19 with TRBJ2-3; D is possibly TRBD2 (6 bases). The CDR3 runs to 17 residues. Trimming removed 3 bases at V and 2 bases at J, with 18 bases between. Germline lookup yields CDR1 LNHDA and CDR2 SQIVND (reference sequence). The CDR3 protein is CASSMDWEAGNTDTQYF. In DNA form, the CDR3 reads TGTGCCAGTAGTATGGATTGGGAGGCAGGGAACACAGATACGCAGTATTTT.

This clonotype was recorded a few times. CDR3 amino acids: CASSSPQGSAYEQYF. Here the CDR3 DNA reads TGTGCCAGCAGCTCCCCCCAGGGTTCTGCCTACGAGCAGTACTTC. The rearrangement links TRBV7-8 to TRBJ2-7; D possibly corresponds to TRBD1 (5 bases). Germline values: CDR1 SGHVS, CDR2 FQNEAQ. Trimming pared 4 bases from V and 2 bases from J, leaving 15 bases between. The CDR3 covers 15 residues.

In DNA, the CDR3 is TGTGCCAGCAGCCAAGATCTAGCGGGTCTCCTCTACACCGGGGAGCTGTTTTTT. Translating it yields CASSQDLAGLLYTGELFF. The chain couples TRBV3-1 to TRBJ2-2, with 8 nucleotides matching TRBD2. V lost 0 bases and J lost 3; bases outside the gene matches: 9. Germline values: CDR1 LGHDT, CDR2 YNNKEL (reference sequence). This CDR3 has 18 amino acids. Complete variable domain (other parts from reference TRBV3-1 and TRBJ2-2): DTAVSQTPKYLVTQMGNDKSIKCEQNLGHDTMYWYKQDSKKFLKIMFSYNNKELIINETVPNRFSPKSPDKAHLNLHINSLELGDSAVYFCASSQDLAGLLYTGELFFGEGSRLTVL.

The chain couples TRBV27 to TRBJ2-1, with TRBD2 as a possible D gene (5 bases). V lost 3 bases and J 6 bases, leaving 12 bases between the germline ends. This CDR3 region has 14 residues. Germline CDR1 MNHEY, CDR2 SMNVEV (reference sequence). Here the CDR3 reads CASSFSPGGNEQFF. CDR3 sequence (DNA): TGTGCCAGCAGTTTCAGTCCTGGAGGCAATGAGCAGTTCTTC.

This clonotype was counted once. The genes are TRBV27 and TRBJ2-1; 10 bases agree with TRBD1. Per germline, CDR1 MNHEY and CDR2 SMNVEV (reference sequence). Trimming cost V 4 bases and J 10 bases; bases outside gene matches: 4. The CDR3 runs 13 residues. CDR3 coding DNA: TGTGCCAGCAGTTCCCCGGACAGGGGGGAGCAGTTCTTC. This codes for CASSSPDRGEQFF.

This clonotype showed up just a few times. The gene calls are TRBV7-9 and TRBJ2-1; perhaps TRBD2 as D (5 bases). Between the trimmed V and J ends, which lost 1 base and 0 bases, there was a span of 10 bases. There are 16 residues in the CDR3. Germline V gene data show CDR1 as SEHNR and CDR2 as FQNEAQ (reference sequence). The CDR3 is CASSLGGAPSYNEQFF. CDR3 in DNA: TGTGCCAGCAGCTTAGGGGGAGCACCCTCCTACAATGAGCAGTTCTTC.

The rearrangement uses TRBV7-9 and TRBJ2-5, with D maybe TRBD1 (6 bases). V lost 7 bases to trimming and J lost 2 bases, with 14 bases between them. In germline, CDR1 is SEHNR, CDR2 FQNEAQ (reference sequence). The CDR3 contains 14 residues. CDR3 amino acids: CASKSSTGQETQYF. The CDR3 DNA sequence: TGTGCCAGCAAATCCTCGACAGGACAAGAGACCCAGTACTTC. Full variable domain (outside the CDR3, taken from reference TRBV7-9 and TRBJ2-5): DTGVSQNPRHKITKRGQNVTFRCDPISEHNRLYWYRQTLGQGPEFLTYFQNEAQLEKSRLLSDRFSAERPKGSFSTLEIQRTEQGDSAMYLCASKSSTGQETQYFGPGTRLLVL.

The chain recombines TRBV6-8 with TRBJ1-5, with D hard to call. With 4 bases removed from V and 5 bases from J, the gap between germline ends came to 12 bases. This CDR3 comprises 14 residues. Germline values: CDR1 MNHGY, CDR2 SAAAGT. The CDR3 coding sequence is TGTGCCAGCAGTTTTGCAAGAACGGATCAGCCCCAGCATTTT. Translation: CASSFARTDQPQHF.